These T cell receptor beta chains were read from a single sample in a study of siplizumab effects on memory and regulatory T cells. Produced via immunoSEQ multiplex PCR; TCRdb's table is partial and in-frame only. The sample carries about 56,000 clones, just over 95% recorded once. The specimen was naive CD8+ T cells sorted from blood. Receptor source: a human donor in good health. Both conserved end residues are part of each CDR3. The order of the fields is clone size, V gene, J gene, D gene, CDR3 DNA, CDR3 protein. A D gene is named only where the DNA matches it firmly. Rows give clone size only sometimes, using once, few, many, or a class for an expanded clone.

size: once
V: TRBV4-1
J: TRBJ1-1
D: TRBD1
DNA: TGCGCCAGCAGCCATATTACCGGGACAGGGGGCCCCAACACTGAAGCTTTCTTT
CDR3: CASSHITGTGGPNTEAFF

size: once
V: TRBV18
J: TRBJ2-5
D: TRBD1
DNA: TGTGCCAGCTCACCACCGGGACAGGGTGGGGAGACCCAGTACTTC
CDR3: CASSPPGQGGETQYF

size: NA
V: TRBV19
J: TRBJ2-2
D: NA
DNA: TGTGCCAGTAGTATGGGAGTTTTTTTCCCGGAGCTGTTTTTT
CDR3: CASSMGVFFPELFF

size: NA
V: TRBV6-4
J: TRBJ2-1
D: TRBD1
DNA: TGTGCCAGCAGTGACTCGAAGGGGGCCGGGCAGTTCTTC
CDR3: CASSDSKGAGQFF

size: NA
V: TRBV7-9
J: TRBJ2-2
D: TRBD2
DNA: TGTGCCAGCAGCTTAGCGTTAATAGCGGGAGGTAGCGACACCGGGGAGCTGTTTTTT
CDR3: CASSLALIAGGSDTGELFF

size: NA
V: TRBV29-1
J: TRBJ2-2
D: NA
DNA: TGCAGCGTTGAGGGGACTAACACCGGGGAGCTGTTTTTT
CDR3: CSVEGTNTGELFF

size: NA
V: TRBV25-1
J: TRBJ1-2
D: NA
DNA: TGTGCCAGCAGGCTCGGGGAGGGTGGCTACACCTTC
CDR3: CASRLGEGGYTF

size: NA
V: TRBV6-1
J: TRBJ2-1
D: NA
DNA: TGTGCCAGCACTCTTCCGCGAGGGGCAATCAATGAGCAGTTCTTC
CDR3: CASTLPRGAINEQFF

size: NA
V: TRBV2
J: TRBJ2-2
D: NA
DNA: TGTGCCAGCAGTGGCCGGACGAACACCGGGGAGCTGTTTTTT
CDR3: CASSGRTNTGELFF

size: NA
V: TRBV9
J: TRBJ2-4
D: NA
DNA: TGTGCCAGCAGCCCCACCGGGACGGAGGAAAACATTCAGTACTTC
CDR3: CASSPTGTEENIQYF

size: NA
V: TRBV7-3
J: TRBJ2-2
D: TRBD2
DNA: TGTGCCAGCAGCTTATCTCCGGGACTAGCGGGGGTGAACACCGGGGAGCTGTTTTTT
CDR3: CASSLSPGLAGVNTGELFF

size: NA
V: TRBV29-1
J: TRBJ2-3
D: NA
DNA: TGCAGCGCCGTATTCGGAGACCCATCTAGCACAGATACGCAGTATTTT
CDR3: CSAVFGDPSSTDTQYF

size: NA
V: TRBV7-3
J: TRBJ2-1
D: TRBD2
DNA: TGTGCCAGCAGCTTAGGGACTAGCGGGATACACAATGAGCAGTTCTTC
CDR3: CASSLGTSGIHNEQFF

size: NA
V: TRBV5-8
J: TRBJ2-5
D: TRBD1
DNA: TGTGCCAGCACCGGGACAGGGAAAACTAGCCAAGAGACCCAGTACTTC
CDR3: CASTGTGKTSQETQYF

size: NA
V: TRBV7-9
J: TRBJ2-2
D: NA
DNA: TGTGCCAGCAGCAGCCCGGGAAAAAACACCGGGGAGCTGTTTTTT
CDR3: CASSSPGKNTGELFF

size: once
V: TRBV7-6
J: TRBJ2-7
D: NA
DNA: TGTGCCAGCAGCTTGGGAGAGACCTACGAGCAGTACTTC
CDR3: CASSLGETYEQYF

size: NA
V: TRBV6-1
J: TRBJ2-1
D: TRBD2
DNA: TGTGCCAGCAGTGGACTAGCGGGAGGGCCGGGCTCCTACAATGAGCAGTTCTTC
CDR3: CASSGLAGGPGSYNEQFF

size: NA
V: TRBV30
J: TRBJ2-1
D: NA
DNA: TGTGCCTGGAGTCGGGACACAAACAATGAGCAGTTCTTC
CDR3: CAWSRDTNNEQFF

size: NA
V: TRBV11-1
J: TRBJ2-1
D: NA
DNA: TGTGCCAGCAGCTTAGTAACGGGGAGTGAGCAGTTCTTC
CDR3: CASSLVTGSEQFF

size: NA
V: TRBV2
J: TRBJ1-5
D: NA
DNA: TGTGCCAGCAGTGAAGCCGAAGACAGCGTCAATCAGCCCCAGCATTTT
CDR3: CASSEAEDSVNQPQHF

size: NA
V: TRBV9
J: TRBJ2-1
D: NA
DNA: TGTGCCAGCAGCACCGACACCGCCAATGAGCAGTTCTTC
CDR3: CASSTDTANEQFF

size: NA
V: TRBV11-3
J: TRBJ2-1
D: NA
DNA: TGTGCCAGCAGCTTAGGACTAGAACGCGATGAGCAGTTCTTC
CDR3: CASSLGLERDEQFF

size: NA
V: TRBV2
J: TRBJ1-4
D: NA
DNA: TGTGCCAGCAGGAACGGAGAAAAACTGTTTTTT
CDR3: CASRNGEKLFF

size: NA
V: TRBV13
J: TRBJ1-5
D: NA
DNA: TGTGCCAGCAGCTCCAGGGGTAGCAATCAGCCCCAGCATTTT
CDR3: CASSSRGSNQPQHF

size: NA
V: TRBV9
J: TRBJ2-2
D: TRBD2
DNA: TGTGCCAGCAGCGTAGGGTATCGGCGGGAGTTAAACACCGGGGAGCTGTTTTTT
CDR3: CASSVGYRRELNTGELFF

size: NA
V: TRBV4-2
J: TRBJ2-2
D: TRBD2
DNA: TGTGCCAGCAGCCAACCAGCGGGAGGGCCCGGGGAGCTGTTTTTT
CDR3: CASSQPAGGPGELFF

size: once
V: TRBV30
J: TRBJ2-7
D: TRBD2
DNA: TGTGCCTGGAGTCTGACAGCGGGGTCCTACGAGCAGTACTTC
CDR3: CAWSLTAGSYEQYF

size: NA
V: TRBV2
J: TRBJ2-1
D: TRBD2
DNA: TGTGCCAGCAGTGAAGTTAGCGGGAGTGTGCAGTTCTTC
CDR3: CASSEVSGSVQFF

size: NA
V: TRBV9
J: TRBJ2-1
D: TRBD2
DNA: TGTGCCAGCAGCGTGCCGGGACTAGCGGACAATGAGCAGTTCTTC
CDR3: CASSVPGLADNEQFF

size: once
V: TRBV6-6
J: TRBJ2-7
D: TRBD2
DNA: TGTGCCAGCACCAGCGGGGACGGGTCCTACGAGCAGTACTTC
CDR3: CASTSGDGSYEQYF

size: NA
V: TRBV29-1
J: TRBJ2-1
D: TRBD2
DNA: TGCAGCGTTCATGGGACTAGCGGGCAAGATGAGCAGTTCTTC
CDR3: CSVHGTSGQDEQFF

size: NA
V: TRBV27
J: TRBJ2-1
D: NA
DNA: TGTGCCAGCAGTTCGCTAGAAAATAACAATGAGCAGTTCTTC
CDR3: CASSSLENNNEQFF

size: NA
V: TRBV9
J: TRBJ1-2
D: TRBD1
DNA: TGTGCCAGCAGCGTTGGGACAGGCCTTCTCGGTGGCTACACCTTC
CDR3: CASSVGTGLLGGYTF

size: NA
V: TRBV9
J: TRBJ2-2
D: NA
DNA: TGTGCCAGCAGTCCAGATTCCGGGGAGCTGTTTTTT
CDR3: CASSPDSGELFF

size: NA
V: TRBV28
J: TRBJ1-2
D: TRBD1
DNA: TGTGCCAGCAGTAAAACAGGGGACTATGGCTACACCTTC
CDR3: CASSKTGDYGYTF

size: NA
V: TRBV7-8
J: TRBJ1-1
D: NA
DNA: TGTGCCAGCAGCCTCGATTCTAGAGTCTCTGAAGCTTTCTTT
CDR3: CASSLDSRVSEAFF

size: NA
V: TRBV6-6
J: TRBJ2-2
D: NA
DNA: TGTGCCAGCAGTCCCGTCGACGGGAGCACCGGGGAGCTGTTTTTT
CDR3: CASSPVDGSTGELFF

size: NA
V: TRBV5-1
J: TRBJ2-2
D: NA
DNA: TGCGCCAGCAGCCAGAGAGGTCGGTTATACACCGGGGAGCTGTTTTTT
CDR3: CASSQRGRLYTGELFF

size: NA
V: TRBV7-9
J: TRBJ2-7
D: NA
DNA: TGTGCCAGCAGCCCGCCTCTCTACGAGCAGTACTTC
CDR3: CASSPPLYEQYF

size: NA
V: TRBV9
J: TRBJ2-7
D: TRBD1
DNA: TGTGCCAGCAGCGCACTTCCCGGGACAGGGGAGTACGAGCAGTACTTC
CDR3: CASSALPGTGEYEQYF

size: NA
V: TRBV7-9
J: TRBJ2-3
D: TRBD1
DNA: TGTGCCAGCAGCTTAGTTGGGACAGGGGAAAGCACAGATACGCAGTATTTT
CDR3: CASSLVGTGESTDTQYF

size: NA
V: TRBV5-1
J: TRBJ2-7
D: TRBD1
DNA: TGCGCCAGCAGCTTTGACAGGGGTTCCTACGAGCAGTACTTC
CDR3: CASSFDRGSYEQYF

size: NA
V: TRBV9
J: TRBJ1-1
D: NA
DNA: TGTGCCAGCAGCCCGACGACGGGCGGGAACACTGAAGCTTTCTTT
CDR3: CASSPTTGGNTEAFF

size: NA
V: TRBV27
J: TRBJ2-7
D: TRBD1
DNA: TGTGCCAGCAGTTTATCGGGACAGGGGGCCTACGAGCAGTACTTC
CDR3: CASSLSGQGAYEQYF

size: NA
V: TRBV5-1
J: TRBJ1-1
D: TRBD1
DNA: TGCGCCAGCAGCTTCCAGGGGGCAGGGGGATTGAACACTGAAGCTTTCTTT
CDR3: CASSFQGAGGLNTEAFF

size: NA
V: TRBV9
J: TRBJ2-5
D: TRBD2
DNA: TGTGCCAGCAGCGCCTCCGGGACTAGCGGGAGTATTCAAGAGACCCAGTACTTC
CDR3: CASSASGTSGSIQETQYF

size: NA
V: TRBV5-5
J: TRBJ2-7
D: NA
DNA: TGTGCCAGCAGCTTAATACAGGGTTACGAGCAGTACTTC
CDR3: CASSLIQGYEQYF

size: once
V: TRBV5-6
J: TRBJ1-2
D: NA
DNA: TGTGCCAGCACCCCATTGGGCGTCTATGGCTACACCTTC
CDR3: CASTPLGVYGYTF

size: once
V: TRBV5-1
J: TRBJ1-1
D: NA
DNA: TGCGCCAGCTCGGGGGGGCTGAACACTGAAGCTTTCTTT
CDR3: CASSGGLNTEAFF

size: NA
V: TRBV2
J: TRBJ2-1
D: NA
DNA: TGTGCCAGCAGTGAAGCGATCGGGACTCAAGTCTATGAGCAGTTCTTC
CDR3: CASSEAIGTQVYEQFF

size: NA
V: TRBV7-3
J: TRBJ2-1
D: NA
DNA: TGTGCCAGCAGCTTATACAGCGGCCCAACCTACAATGAGCAGTTCTTC
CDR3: CASSLYSGPTYNEQFF

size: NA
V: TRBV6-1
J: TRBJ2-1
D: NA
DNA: TGTGCCAGTCCACAGGGTGTAGGCTACAATGAGCAGTTCTTC
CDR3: CASPQGVGYNEQFF

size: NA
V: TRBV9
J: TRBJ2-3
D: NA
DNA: TGTGCCAGCAGCGTAGAAGGTAGTCGCACAGATACGCAGTATTTT
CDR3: CASSVEGSRTDTQYF

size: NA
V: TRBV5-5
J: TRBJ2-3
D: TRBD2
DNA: TGTGCCAGCAGCTTGGAACTAGCGGGTCGGGCGGCAGATACGCAGTATTTT
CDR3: CASSLELAGRAADTQYF